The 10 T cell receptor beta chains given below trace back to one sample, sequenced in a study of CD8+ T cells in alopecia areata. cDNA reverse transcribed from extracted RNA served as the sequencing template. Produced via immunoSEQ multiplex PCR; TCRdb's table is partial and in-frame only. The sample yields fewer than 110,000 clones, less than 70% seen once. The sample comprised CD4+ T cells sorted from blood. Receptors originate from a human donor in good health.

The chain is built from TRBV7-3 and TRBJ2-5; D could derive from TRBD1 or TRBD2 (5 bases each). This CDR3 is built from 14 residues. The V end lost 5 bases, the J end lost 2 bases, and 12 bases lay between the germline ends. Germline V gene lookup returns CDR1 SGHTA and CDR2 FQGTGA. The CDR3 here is CASSRSGQQETQYF. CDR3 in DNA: TGTGCCAGCAGCCGATCGGGGCAGCAAGAGACCCAGTACTTC.

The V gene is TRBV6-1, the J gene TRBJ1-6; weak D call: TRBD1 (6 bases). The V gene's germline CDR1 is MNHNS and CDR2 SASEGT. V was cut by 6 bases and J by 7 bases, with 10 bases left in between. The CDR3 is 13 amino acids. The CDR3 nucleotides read TGTGCCAGCAGGAGGACAGAGAATTCACCCCTCCACTTT. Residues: CASRRTENSPLHF.

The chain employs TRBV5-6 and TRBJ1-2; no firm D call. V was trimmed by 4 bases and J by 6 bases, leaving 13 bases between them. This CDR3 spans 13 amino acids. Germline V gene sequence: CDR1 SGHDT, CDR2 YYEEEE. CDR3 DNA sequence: TGTGCCAGCAGCCCCGAAGGGAGGGATGGCTACACCTTC. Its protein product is CASSPEGRDGYTF.

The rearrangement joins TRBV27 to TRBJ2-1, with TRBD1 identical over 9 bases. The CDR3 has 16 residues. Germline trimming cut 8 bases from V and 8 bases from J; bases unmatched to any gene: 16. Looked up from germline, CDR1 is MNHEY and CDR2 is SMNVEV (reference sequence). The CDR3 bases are TGTGCCAGCCAGAGAGCCGAGGACAGGGGTAGGCATGAGCAGTTCTTC. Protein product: CASQRAEDRGRHEQFF.

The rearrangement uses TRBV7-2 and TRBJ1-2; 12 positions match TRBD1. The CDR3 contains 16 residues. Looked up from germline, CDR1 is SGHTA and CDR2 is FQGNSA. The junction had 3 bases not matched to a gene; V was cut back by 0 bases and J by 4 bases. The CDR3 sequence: CASSLAGTGGAYGYTF. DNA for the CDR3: TGTGCCAGCAGCTTAGCCGGGACAGGGGGCGCCTATGGCTACACCTTC.

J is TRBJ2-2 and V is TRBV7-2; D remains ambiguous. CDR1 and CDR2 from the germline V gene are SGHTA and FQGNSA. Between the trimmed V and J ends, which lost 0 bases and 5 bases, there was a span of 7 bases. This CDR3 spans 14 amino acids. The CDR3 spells CASSLAFRTGELFF. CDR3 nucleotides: TGTGCCAGCAGCTTAGCGTTCAGAACCGGGGAGCTGTTTTTT.

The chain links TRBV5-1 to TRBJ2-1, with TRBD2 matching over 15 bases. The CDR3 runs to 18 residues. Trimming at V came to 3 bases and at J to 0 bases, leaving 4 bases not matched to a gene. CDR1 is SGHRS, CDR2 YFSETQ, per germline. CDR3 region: CASSSGLAGGSSYNEQFF. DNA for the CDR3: TGCGCCAGCAGCTCGGGACTAGCGGGGGGAAGCTCCTACAATGAGCAGTTCTTC.

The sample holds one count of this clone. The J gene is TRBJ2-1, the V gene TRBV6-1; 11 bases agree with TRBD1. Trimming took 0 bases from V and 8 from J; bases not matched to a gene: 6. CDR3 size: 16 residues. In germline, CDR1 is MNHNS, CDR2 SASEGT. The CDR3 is CASSEAGTGGMDEQFF. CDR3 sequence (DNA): TGTGCCAGCAGTGAAGCCGGGACAGGGGGTATGGATGAGCAGTTCTTC.

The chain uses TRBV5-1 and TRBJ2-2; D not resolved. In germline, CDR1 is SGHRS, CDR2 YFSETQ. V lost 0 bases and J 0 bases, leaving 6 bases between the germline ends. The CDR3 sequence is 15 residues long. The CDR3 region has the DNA TGCGCCAGCAGCTTGGAGGAGTCGAACACCGGGGAGCTGTTTTTT. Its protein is CASSLEESNTGELFF.

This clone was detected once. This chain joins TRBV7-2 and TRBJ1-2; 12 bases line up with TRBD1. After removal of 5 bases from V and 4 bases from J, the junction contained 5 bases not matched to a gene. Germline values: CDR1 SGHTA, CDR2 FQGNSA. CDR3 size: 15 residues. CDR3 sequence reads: CASSAGQGALYGYTF. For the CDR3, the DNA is TGTGCCAGCAGCGCGGGACAGGGGGCTCTCTATGGCTACACCTTC.